This TCR beta chain was profiled in a study of T-cell reconstitution after alpha-beta-depleted transplantation in children. Trimming took off 5 bases at V and 3 bases at J, with 10 bases between the two ends. There are 13 residues in the CDR3. A TCRbeta library incorporating unique molecular identifiers was prepared. TCRdb ran MiXCR on the PCR reads and lists one entry per CDR3 protein. The repertoire holds some 550,000 distinct CDR3 sequences, with around 18% as singletons. This clonotype has more than one count but fewer than ten. The sequences come from PBMCs from the stem cell graft donor, collected from the stem cell graft. This sequence originates from a human donor who donated a stem cell graft to a child with acute lymphoblastic leukemia. The chain is built from TRBV12-3 or TRBV12-4 and TRBJ1-1; D uncertain. The DNA of the CDR3 is TGTGCCAGCAGTGGAGCTTATGACACTGAAGCTTTCTTT. Translated, it gives CASSGAYDTEAFF.